The entry below gives a single T cell receptor beta chain sequence along with its context. The antigen is unknown. Germline lookup yields CDR1 SEHNR and CDR2 FQNEAQ (reference sequence). The CDR3 is made up of 14 amino acids. V shed 5 bases, J shed 3 bases, and the junction held 4 bases outside the gene matches. This specimen belongs to a study of T cell responses to AZD1222 COVID-19 vaccine. Study overall: Second-dose timings of about 4 or about 12 weeks were pooled.

The data were produced by immunoSEQ multiplex PCR, yet TCRdb's version contains in-frame clones alone and is incomplete. The data contain roughly 70,000 clones, 85% of them singletons. Study findings and constraints: Vaccine-related CD4 TCRs covered spike, predominating at 160-218 and 743-854. Just 5 to 7 people given AZD1222 tested seropositive at baseline.

Sequenced material: peripheral blood, taken on day 0 of AZD1222 vaccination. The TCR originated in an adult in good health. The chain is built from TRBV7-9 and TRBJ1-5; 7 nucleotides match TRBD1. CDR3 residues: CASSTGQNNQPQHF. The CDR3 DNA follows: TGTGCCAGCAGCACGGGACAGAACAATCAGCCCCAGCATTTT.